What follows are 30 T cell receptor beta chains derived from one specimen sequenced in a study of vaccination effects on CD4 cells after COVID-19. For these TCRs, the target antigens are not known. Profiled with immunoSEQ multiplex PCR; TCRdb holds only in-frame clones, not every one. Altogether under 35,000 clones are present, about 67% being singletons, with the ten largest covering 7% to 9.5%. Viral peptide pool expansion of antigen-specific CD4+ T cells preceded sequencing in the ViraFEST assay. Subsequent to roughly 9 days of culture, CD4+ T cells were isolated. Two doses of BNT162b2 or mRNA-1273 vaccine were administered to participants. Sequenced material: CD4+ T cells from PBMCs cultured with HCoV-NL63 spike peptides, taken after COVID-19 vaccination. The receptors derive from a human donor who received a COVID-19 vaccine.

This chain joins TRBV18 and TRBJ1-5; tentative D call: TRBD1 (6 bases). Looked up from germline, CDR1 is KGHSH and CDR2 is LQKENI. The CDR3 is 14 amino acids. The V gene lost 3 bases and the J gene lost 6 bases, with 12 bases spanning the gap. The CDR3 protein is CASSPLKGGQPQHF. DNA for the CDR3: TGTGCCAGCTCACCCCTGAAGGGGGGTCAGCCCCAGCATTTT.

This chain connects TRBV7-9 to TRBJ2-3; 13 nucleotides line up with TRBD2. The J segment lost 2 bases and the V segment lost 4 bases, leaving 3 bases of the junction unmatched. This CDR3 region has 16 residues. Looked up from germline, CDR1 is SEHNR and CDR2 is FQNEAQ (reference sequence). Here the CDR3 reads CASSSTSGRATDTQYF. The CDR3 nucleotides are TGTGCCAGCAGCTCCACTAGCGGGAGGGCCACAGATACGCAGTATTTT.

The J gene is TRBJ1-2, the V gene TRBV29-1; no clear D. From germline, CDR1 is SQVTM and CDR2 ANQGSEA. There are 13 residues in the CDR3. V gave up 2 bases and J gave up 3 bases, with 10 bases separating them. The CDR3 sequence: CSVEPGQHYGYTF. The CDR3 DNA is TGCAGCGTTGAACCAGGTCAACACTATGGCTACACCTTC.

This sequence joins TRBV30 and TRBJ1-5, with D perhaps TRBD1 (5 bases). The ends were cut back, 4 bases at V and 4 bases at J, with 11 bases in the middle. The V gene's germline CDR1 is GTSNPN and CDR2 SVGIG (reference sequence). This CDR3 is built from 13 residues. For the CDR3, the DNA is TGTGCCTGGACGACAGACGGGAATCAGCCCCAGCATTTT. This encodes CAWTTDGNQPQHF.

The V call is TRBV5-1, the J call TRBJ2-1; 8 nucleotides agree with TRBD2. CDR3 size: 15 residues. V lost 1 base to trimming and J lost 9 bases; unmatched junction nucleotides: 9. CDR1 SGHRS and CDR2 YFSETQ come from the germline V gene. In nucleotides, the CDR3 is TGCGCCAGCAGCTTGCGCAGCGGGAGTGGCGGTGAGCAGTTCTTC. This translates into CASSLRSGSGGEQFF.

This chain connects TRBV7-9 to TRBJ2-4, with 10 bases identical to TRBD1. Germline values: CDR1 SEHNR, CDR2 FQNEAQ (reference sequence). The CDR3 has 16 amino acids. After removal of 5 bases from V and 7 bases from J, the junction contained 11 bases not matched to a gene. The CDR3: CASSLGDRGTRNIQYF. The CDR3 nucleotides are TGTGCCAGCAGCCTAGGGGACAGGGGAACGCGGAACATTCAGTACTTC.

To note about this clone: Within the sample, other DNA sequences also encode this same CDR3. The chain employs TRBV12-3 or TRBV12-4 and TRBJ2-5; 8 bases match TRBD2. Trimming cost V 5 bases and J 4 bases; bases outside gene matches: 3. The CDR3 is 13 residues long. The CDR3 here is CASSSGGRETQYF. The CDR3 DNA follows: TGTGCCAGCAGTAGCGGGGGCAGAGAGACCCAGTACTTC.

The gene calls are TRBV5-5 and TRBJ2-5; D is unclear. Germline V gives CDR1 SGHKS, CDR2 YYEKEE (reference sequence). The V end was cut by 0 bases, the J end by 5 bases, with 20 bases between. This CDR3 spans 17 amino acids. In DNA, the CDR3 is TGTGCCAGCAGCTTGGACTCTGTGTTGGGAAGTGCTGAGACCCAGTACTTC. Translated: CASSLDSVLGSAETQYF.

J is TRBJ2-7 and V is TRBV29-1; TRBD2 matches at 7 bases. There are 15 residues in the CDR3. V shed 3 bases, J shed 4 bases, and the junction held 12 bases outside the gene matches. Germline assignment: CDR1 SQVTM and CDR2 ANQGSEA. Here the CDR3 DNA reads TGCAGCGTTGAGTTTCCGAGGGAGGGTGGGTACGAGCAGTACTTC. Residues: CSVEFPREGGYEQYF.

This clone was seen more than once but under ten times. V gene TRBV3-1 (or the pseudogene TRBV3-2) combines with J gene TRBJ1-2, with TRBD1 matching over 7 bases. V was pared by 5 bases and J by 7 bases, with 10 bases of the junction left unmatched. The CDR3 consists of 14 residues. CDR1 is LGHDT and CDR2 is YNNKEL in the germline V gene (reference sequence). The CDR3 DNA is TGTGCCAGCAGCTTCTGGGACAGTCAGGCTGGCTACACCTTC. It yields the protein CASSFWDSQAGYTF.

The chain has TRBV6-5 and TRBJ1-5; unclear D gene. The CDR3 spans 15 residues. Germline values: CDR1 MNHEY, CDR2 SVGAGI. V lost 0 bases and J 9 bases, leaving 15 bases between the germline ends. Here the CDR3 DNA reads TGTGCCAGCAGTTACTCAAGGACCGAGGGTTGGCCCCAGCATTTT. Its protein product is CASSYSRTEGWPQHF.

This clone was detected only once. The chain employs TRBV19 and TRBJ2-3; 10 bases are a match to TRBD2. Germline trimming cut 7 bases from V and 1 base from J; bases unmatched to any gene: 5. Germline V gene sequence: CDR1 LNHDA, CDR2 SQIVND (reference sequence). This CDR3 contains 15 residues. CDR3 bases: TGTGCCAGTAACCCACTAGCGGGGCGCACAGATACGCAGTATTTT. It is translated as CASNPLAGRTDTQYF.

The chain combines TRBV27 with TRBJ2-7, with 10 bases lining up with TRBD1. The V gene end was trimmed by 8 bases and the J gene end by 2 bases; junction bases not matched to a gene: 6. The CDR3 has 14 residues. Germline CDR1 is MNHEY and CDR2 is SMNVEV (reference sequence). The CDR3 is CASGAGQGAYEQYF. CDR3 nucleotide sequence: TGTGCCAGCGGGGCCGGACAGGGGGCCTACGAGCAGTACTTC.

The chain recombines TRBV10-3 with TRBJ1-1; TRBD1 matches 9 bases. The CDR3 loop spans 14 amino acids. The germline gives CDR1 ENHRY, CDR2 SYGVKD. The J segment lost 4 bases and the V segment lost 6 bases, leaving 6 bases of the junction unmatched. This CDR3 is CAIRSGTGSTEAFF. The DNA of the CDR3 is TGTGCCATCAGGAGCGGGACAGGGAGCACTGAAGCTTTCTTT.

V usage is TRBV5-1 and J usage is TRBJ2-7; weak D call: TRBD2 (5 bases). Trimming pared 2 bases from V and 7 bases from J, leaving 19 bases between. Germline assignment: CDR1 SGHRS and CDR2 YFSETQ. This CDR3 is built from 15 residues. The CDR3 region has the DNA TGCGCCAGCAGCTTTGGTGCGGGTATTCTAGGTGAGCAGTACTTC. This sequence encodes CASSFGAGILGEQYF.

CDR3 region: CASSEAGGGTEAFF. Written as DNA, the CDR3 is TGTGCCAGCTCCGAAGCGGGGGGCGGCACTGAAGCTTTCTTT. V gene TRBV18 combines with J gene TRBJ1-1; D perhaps matches TRBD1 (6 bases). Deletions cut 6 bases from V and 4 bases from J, with 15 bases between. This CDR3 contains 14 residues. Germline V gene lookup returns CDR1 KGHSH and CDR2 LQKENI.

This clone was detected once. This chain links TRBV5-4 with TRBJ2-3; D is ambiguous. The length of the CDR3 is 13 residues. Germline V gene lookup returns CDR1 SGHNT and CDR2 YYREEE (reference sequence). V was shortened by 1 base and J by 4 bases, with 7 bases between the two germline ends. The CDR3 sequence is CASSLMASDTQYF. Written as DNA, the CDR3 is TGTGCCAGCAGCTTGATGGCCTCAGATACGCAGTATTTT. Looking up the rest from reference TRBV5-4 and TRBJ2-3 gives the full variable domain: ETGVTQSPTHLIKTRGQQVTLRCSSQSGHNTVSWYQQALGQGPQFIFQYYREEENGRGNFPPRFSGLQFPNYSSELNVNALELDDSALYLCASSLMASDTQYFGPGTRLTVL.

The genes are TRBV2 and TRBJ1-1, with D uncertain. Germline loops: CDR1 SNHLY, CDR2 FYNNEI. The V end was cut by 5 bases, the J end by 3 bases, with 10 bases between. The CDR3 consists of 13 residues. CDR3 DNA sequence: TGTGCCAGCAGTCCGATAGGTTACACTGAAGCTTTCTTT. It specifies CASSPIGYTEAFF.

The V gene is TRBV7-8, the J gene TRBJ2-2, with 10 bases that match TRBD2. The CDR3 extends over 16 amino acids. V gave up 3 bases and J gave up 5 bases; unmatched junction bases: 6. Germline V gene data show CDR1 as SGHVS and CDR2 as FQNEAQ. For the CDR3, the DNA is TGTGCCAGCAGCTTTAGCCTAGCGGGAGAAACCGGGGAGCTGTTTTTT. It specifies CASSFSLAGETGELFF.

The chain uses TRBV5-1 and TRBJ1-3, with 8 bases that match TRBD1. The trim removed 2 bases at V and 3 bases at J, leaving 4 bases unmatched. The CDR3 extends over 15 amino acids. From germline, CDR1 is SGHRS and CDR2 YFSETQ. The CDR3 sequence: CASSFRTGSGNTIYF. CDR3 coding DNA: TGCGCCAGCAGCTTCCGGACAGGGAGTGGAAACACCATATATTTT. The variable domain in full, with the rest retrieved from reference TRBV5-1 and TRBJ1-3, is KAGVTQTPRYLIKTRGQQVTLSCSPISGHRSVSWYQQTPGQGLQFLFEYFSETQRNKGNFPGRFSGRQFSNSRSEMNVSTLELGDSALYLCASSFRTGSGNTIYFGEGSWLTVV.

This clone was observed a few times. V usage is TRBV6-2 or TRBV6-3 and J usage is TRBJ2-7, with 15 bases fitting TRBD2. Germline-derived CDR1 and CDR2 are MNHEY and SVGEGT. This CDR3 spans 18 amino acids. The V and J ends lost 4 bases and 0 bases, in that order; junction bases with no gene match: 7. CDR3 loop: CASSSGTSGRSFSYEQYF. CDR3 DNA: TGTGCCAGCAGTTCCGGGACTAGCGGGAGGTCCTTCTCCTACGAGCAGTACTTC.

The chain employs TRBV7-2 and TRBJ2-1, with D hard to call. V lost 2 bases, J lost 6 bases, and 5 bases lay in between. CDR3 length: 12 amino acids. Germline CDR1 is SGHTA and CDR2 is FQGNSA. This CDR3 reads CASSLYSNEQFF. The CDR3 nucleotides read TGTGCCAGCAGCTTATACAGCAATGAGCAGTTCTTC.

This chain connects TRBV29-1 to TRBJ2-7; 7 bases map to TRBD2. Germline loops: CDR1 SQVTM, CDR2 ANQGSEA. The CDR3 is 14 amino acids. Trimming removed 5 bases from V and 4 bases from J; junction bases left unmatched: 11. Written as DNA, the CDR3 is TGCAGCGTTACTTTGGGACTACTACTTTACGAGCAGTACTTC. Protein product: CSVTLGLLLYEQYF.

The CDR3 DNA follows: TGCGCCAGCAGCCACAGGGGATCCCTCGATAATTCACCCCTCCACTTT. As protein: CASSHRGSLDNSPLHF. The rearrangement joins TRBV5-1 to TRBJ1-6; 7 bases are a match to TRBD1. The trim removed 4 bases at V and 5 bases at J, leaving 9 bases unmatched. Germline-derived CDR1 and CDR2 are SGHRS and YFSETQ. This CDR3 has 16 amino acids.

The rearrangement joins TRBV3-1 (or the pseudogene TRBV3-2) to TRBJ1-4; D unresolved. Germline V gives CDR1 LGHDT, CDR2 YNNKEL (reference sequence). CDR3 length: 14 amino acids. Trimming shortened V by 4 bases and J by 4 bases, and 10 bases separated the two germline ends. CDR3 sequence (DNA): TGTGCCAGCAGCCCCGCAGGCAGTAATGAAAAACTGTTTTTT. Translating it yields CASSPAGSNEKLFF.

The J gene is TRBJ1-3, the V gene TRBV4-1; D gene unclear. Germline-derived CDR1 and CDR2 are MGHRA and YSYEKL. The length of the CDR3 is 15 residues. V lost 0 bases and J lost 3, with 9 bases in between. The CDR3 sequence is CASSQERVGGNTIYF. CDR3 nucleotide sequence: TGCGCCAGCAGCCAAGAAAGGGTCGGTGGAAACACCATATATTTT.

The chain combines TRBV4-2 with TRBJ2-7, with 10 bases that match TRBD2. Trimming took 0 bases from V and 6 from J; bases not matched to a gene: 8. The CDR3 loop spans 16 amino acids. Germline loops: CDR1 LGHNA, CDR2 YNFKEQ. Here the CDR3 DNA reads TGTGCCAGCAGCCAAGATTGGGCTAGCGGGAGCCTCGAGCAGTACTTC. Protein sequence: CASSQDWASGSLEQYF.

The chain recombines TRBV7-9 with TRBJ1-3; D remains ambiguous. CDR1 is SEHNR and CDR2 is FQNEAQ in the germline V gene (reference sequence). This CDR3 has 15 amino acids. Trimming left V 7 bases short and J 0 bases short, with 13 bases between. The CDR3 loop is CASNLAGSSGNTIYF. The CDR3 nucleotides read TGTGCCAGCAATCTCGCGGGGTCCTCTGGAAACACCATATATTTT.

The chain links TRBV7-7 to TRBJ2-3; a weak D match, TRBD2 (6 bases). The germline V gene encodes CDR1 SSHAT and CDR2 FNYEAQ (reference sequence). The CDR3 sequence is 13 residues long. V gave up 5 bases and J gave up 3 bases, with 9 bases separating them. Here the CDR3 reads CASSRTKTDTQYF. The CDR3 coding sequence is TGTGCCAGCAGCAGGACTAAGACAGATACGCAGTATTTT.

The V and J genes are TRBV11-2 and TRBJ2-1, with D tentatively TRBD1 (6 bases). CDR3 length: 15 amino acids. V lost 5 bases to trimming and J lost 0 bases, with 11 bases between them. Germline V CDR1 and CDR2: SGHAT, FQNNGV. The CDR3 coding sequence is TGTGCCAGCAGCACAGGGTCGAGCTCCTACAATGAGCAGTTCTTC. Amino acid sequence: CASSTGSSSYNEQFF.